The clone carrying this T cell receptor (beta chain) was seen more than once but under ten times. Antigen: not known. The data were taken from a study of T-cell memory formation after mild COVID-19. Study-wide results and limits: From day 15 to 85, contracting clones were balanced between CD4 and CD8, whereas later expanders leaned toward CD4+.

It was 5'RACE with constant-segment primers that produced the TCR alpha and TCR beta cDNA libraries, which carried sample barcodes and UMIs. TCRdb processed the 5' RACE reads anew with MiXCR; each CDR3 protein has one entry. The sample holds tens of thousands of distinct CDR3 sequences, around 6.1% seen once. V shed 6 bases and J 4 bases; nucleotides not matched to a gene: 5. Germline-derived CDR1 and CDR2 are ENHRY and SYGVKD. CDR3 length equals 14 residues. This clonotype was sampled from an adult who had mild COVID-19 (a few samples of this study predate the infection). Cell type and time point are not known. Sequencing input: PBMCs or a T cell subset sorted from them (not recorded which). The genes are TRBV10-3 and TRBJ2-5; TRBD2 matches at 10 bases. CDR3 residues: CAISPAGGRETQYF. Here the CDR3 DNA reads TGTGCCATCAGCCCAGCGGGGGGGCGAGAGACCCAGTACTTC.